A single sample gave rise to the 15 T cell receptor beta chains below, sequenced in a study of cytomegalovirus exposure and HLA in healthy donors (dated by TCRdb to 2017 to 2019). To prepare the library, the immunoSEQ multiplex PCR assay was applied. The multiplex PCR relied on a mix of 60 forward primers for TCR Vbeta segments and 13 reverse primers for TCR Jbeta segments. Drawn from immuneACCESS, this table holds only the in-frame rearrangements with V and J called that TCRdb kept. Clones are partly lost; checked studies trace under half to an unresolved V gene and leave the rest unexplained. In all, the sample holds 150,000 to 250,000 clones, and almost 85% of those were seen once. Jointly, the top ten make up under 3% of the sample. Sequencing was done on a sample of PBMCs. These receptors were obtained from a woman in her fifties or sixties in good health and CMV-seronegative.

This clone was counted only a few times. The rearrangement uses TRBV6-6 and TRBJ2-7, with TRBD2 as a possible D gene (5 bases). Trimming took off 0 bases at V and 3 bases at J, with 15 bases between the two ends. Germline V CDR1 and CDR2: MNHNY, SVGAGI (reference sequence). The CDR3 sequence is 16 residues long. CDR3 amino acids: CASSYSEPSGDYEQYF. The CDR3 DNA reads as TGTGCCAGCAGTTACTCGGAGCCGAGCGGAGACTACGAGCAGTACTTC.

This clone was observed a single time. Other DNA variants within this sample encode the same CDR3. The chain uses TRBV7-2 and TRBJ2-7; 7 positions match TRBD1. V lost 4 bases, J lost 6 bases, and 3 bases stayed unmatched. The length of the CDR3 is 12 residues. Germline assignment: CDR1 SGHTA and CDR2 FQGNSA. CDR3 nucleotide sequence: TGTGCCAGCAGCTACAGGGGTGGCGAGCAGTACTTC. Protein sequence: CASSYRGGEQYF. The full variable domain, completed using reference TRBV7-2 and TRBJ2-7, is GAGVSQSPSNKVTEKGKDVELRCDPISGHTALYWYRQSLGQGLEFLIYFQGNSAPDKSGLPSDRFSAERTGGSVSTLTIQRTQQEDSAVYLCASSYRGGEQYFGPGTRLTVT.

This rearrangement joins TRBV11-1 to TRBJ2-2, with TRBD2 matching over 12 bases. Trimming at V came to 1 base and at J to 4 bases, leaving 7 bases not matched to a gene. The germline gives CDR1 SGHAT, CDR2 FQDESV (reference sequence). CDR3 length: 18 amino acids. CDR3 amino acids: CASSLVLAGGRSTGELFF. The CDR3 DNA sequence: TGTGCCAGCAGCTTAGTACTAGCGGGAGGTCGGAGCACCGGGGAGCTGTTTTTT.

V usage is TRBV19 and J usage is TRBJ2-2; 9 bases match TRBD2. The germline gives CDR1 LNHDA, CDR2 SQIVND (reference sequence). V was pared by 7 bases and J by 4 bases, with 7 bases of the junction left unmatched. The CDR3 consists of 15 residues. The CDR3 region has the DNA TGTGCCAGTACCCTTAGCGGGAGTGGCACCGGGGAGCTGTTTTTT. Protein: CASTLSGSGTGELFF.

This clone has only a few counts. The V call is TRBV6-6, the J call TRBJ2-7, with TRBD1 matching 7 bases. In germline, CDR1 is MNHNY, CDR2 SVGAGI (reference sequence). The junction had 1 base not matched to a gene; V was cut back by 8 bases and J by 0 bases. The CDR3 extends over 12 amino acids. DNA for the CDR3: TGTGCCAGCCGGGACAGCTCCTACGAGCAGTACTTC. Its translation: CASRDSSYEQYF.

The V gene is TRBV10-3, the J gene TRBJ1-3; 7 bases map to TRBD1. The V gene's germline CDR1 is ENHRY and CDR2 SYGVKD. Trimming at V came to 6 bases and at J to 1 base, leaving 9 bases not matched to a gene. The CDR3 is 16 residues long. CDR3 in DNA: TGTGCCATCAGCTACGACAGGGTCCTATCTGGAAACACCATATATTTT. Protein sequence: CAISYDRVLSGNTIYF.

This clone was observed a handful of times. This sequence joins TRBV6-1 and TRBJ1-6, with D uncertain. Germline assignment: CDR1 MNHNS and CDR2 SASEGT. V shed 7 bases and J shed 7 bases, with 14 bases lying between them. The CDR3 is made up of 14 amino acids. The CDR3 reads CASNPPQRNSPLHF. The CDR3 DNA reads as TGTGCCAGCAATCCCCCACAGAGAAATTCACCCCTCCACTTT.

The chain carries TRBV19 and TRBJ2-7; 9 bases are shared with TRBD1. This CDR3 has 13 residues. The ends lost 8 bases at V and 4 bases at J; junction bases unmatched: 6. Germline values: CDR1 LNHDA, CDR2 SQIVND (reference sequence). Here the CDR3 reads CASRDRAVYEQYF. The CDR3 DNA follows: TGTGCCAGTCGGGACAGGGCAGTATACGAGCAGTACTTC. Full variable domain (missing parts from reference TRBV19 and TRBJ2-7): DGGITQSPKYLFRKEGQNVTLSCEQNLNHDAMYWYRQDPGQGLRLIYYSQIVNDFQKGDIAEGYSVSREKKESFPLTVTSAQKNPTAFYLCASRDRAVYEQYFGPGTRLTVT.

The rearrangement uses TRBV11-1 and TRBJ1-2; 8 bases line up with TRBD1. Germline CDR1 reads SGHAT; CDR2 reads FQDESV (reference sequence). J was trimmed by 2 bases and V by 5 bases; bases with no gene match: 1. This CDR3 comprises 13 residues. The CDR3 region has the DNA TGTGCCAGCAGCCGGACAGGGAACTATGGCTACACCTTC. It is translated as CASSRTGNYGYTF.

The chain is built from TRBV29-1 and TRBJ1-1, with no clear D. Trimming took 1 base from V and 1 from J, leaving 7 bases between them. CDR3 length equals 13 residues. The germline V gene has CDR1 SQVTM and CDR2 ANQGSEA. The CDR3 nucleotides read TGCAGCGTTGAAGGTGCCGGGAACACTGAAGCTTTCTTT. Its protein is CSVEGAGNTEAFF.

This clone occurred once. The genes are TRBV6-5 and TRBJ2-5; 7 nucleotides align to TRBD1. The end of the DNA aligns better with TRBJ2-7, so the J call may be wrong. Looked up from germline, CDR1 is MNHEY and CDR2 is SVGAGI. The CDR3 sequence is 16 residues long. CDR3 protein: CASSYSYSGGSYEQYF. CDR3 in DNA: TGTGCCAGCAGTTACTCGTACTCAGGGGGTTCCTACGAGCAGTACTTC.

The CDR3 DNA is TGCGCCAGCAGTTTAGGGGGACAGGGGGCGAAAGAGCAGTTCTTC. As protein: CASSLGGQGAKEQFF. The gene calls are TRBV5-1 and TRBJ2-1, with 12 nucleotides matching TRBD1. This CDR3 is 15 amino acids long. The germline CDR1 and CDR2 sequences are SGHRS and YFSETQ. Losses at the gene ends were 5 bases for V and 10 bases for J; bases not matched to a gene: 10.

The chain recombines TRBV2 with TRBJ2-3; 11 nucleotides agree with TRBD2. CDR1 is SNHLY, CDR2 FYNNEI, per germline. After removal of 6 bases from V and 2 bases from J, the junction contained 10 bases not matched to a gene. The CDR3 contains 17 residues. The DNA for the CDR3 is TGTGCCAGCAGCGAGGAGGGACTAGCGGAGGACACAGATACGCAGTATTTT. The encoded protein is CASSEEGLAEDTDTQYF.

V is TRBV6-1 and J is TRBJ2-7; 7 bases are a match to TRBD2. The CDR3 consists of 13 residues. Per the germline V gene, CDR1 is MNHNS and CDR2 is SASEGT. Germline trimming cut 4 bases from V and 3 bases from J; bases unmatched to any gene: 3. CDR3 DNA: TGTGCCAGCAGTGGCGGGGGTGGCTACGAGCAGTACTTC. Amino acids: CASSGGGGYEQYF.

The CDR3 spells CASSRQGANTGELFF. As DNA, the CDR3 is TGTGCCAGCAGTAGACAGGGGGCGAACACCGGGGAGCTGTTTTTT. This sequence joins TRBV6-1 and TRBJ2-2, with 9 bases matching TRBD1. The trim removed 5 bases at V and 0 bases at J, leaving 1 base unmatched. The CDR3 spans 15 residues. The germline V gene encodes CDR1 MNHNS and CDR2 SASEGT.